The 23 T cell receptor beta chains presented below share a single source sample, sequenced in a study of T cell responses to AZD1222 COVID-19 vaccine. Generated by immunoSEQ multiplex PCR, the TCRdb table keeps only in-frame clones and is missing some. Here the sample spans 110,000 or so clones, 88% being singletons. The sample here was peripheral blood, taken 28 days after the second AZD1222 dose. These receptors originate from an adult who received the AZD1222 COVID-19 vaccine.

CDR3 loop: CASSSGQASTDTQYF. The CDR3 DNA reads TGTGCCAGCAGTTCGGGACAGGCGAGTACAGATACGCAGTATTTT. The chain combines TRBV28 with TRBJ2-3; 8 bases are a match to TRBD1. The V and J ends lost 4 bases and 3 bases, in that order; junction bases with no gene match: 6. In germline, CDR1 is MDHEN, CDR2 SYDVKM. This CDR3 has 15 amino acids.

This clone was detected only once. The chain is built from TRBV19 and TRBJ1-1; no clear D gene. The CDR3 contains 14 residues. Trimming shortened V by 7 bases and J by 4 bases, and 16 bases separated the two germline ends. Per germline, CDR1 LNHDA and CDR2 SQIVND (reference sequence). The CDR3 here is CASIETGSVTEAFF. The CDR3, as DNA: TGTGCCAGTATCGAAACGGGGTCCGTCACTGAAGCTTTCTTT.

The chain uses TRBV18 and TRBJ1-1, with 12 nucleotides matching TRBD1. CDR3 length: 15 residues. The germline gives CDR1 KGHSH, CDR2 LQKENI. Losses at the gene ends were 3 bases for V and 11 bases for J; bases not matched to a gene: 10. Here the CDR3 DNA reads TGTGCCAGCTCACCGGGACAGGGGGCGGAGGTTGTCGCTTTCTTT. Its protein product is CASSPGQGAEVVAFF.

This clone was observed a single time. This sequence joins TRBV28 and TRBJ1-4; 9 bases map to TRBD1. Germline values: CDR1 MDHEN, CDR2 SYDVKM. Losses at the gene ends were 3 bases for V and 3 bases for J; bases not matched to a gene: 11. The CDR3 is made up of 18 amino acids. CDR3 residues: CASSFPLDRGGSNEKLFF. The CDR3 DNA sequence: TGTGCCAGCAGTTTCCCATTAGACAGGGGGGGATCTAATGAAAAACTGTTTTTT.

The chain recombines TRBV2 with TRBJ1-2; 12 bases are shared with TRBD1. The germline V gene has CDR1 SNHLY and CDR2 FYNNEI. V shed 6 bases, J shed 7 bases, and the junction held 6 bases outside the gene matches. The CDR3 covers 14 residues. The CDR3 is CASRLGQGAGGYTF. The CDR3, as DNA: TGTGCCAGCAGACTGGGACAGGGGGCTGGTGGCTACACCTTC.

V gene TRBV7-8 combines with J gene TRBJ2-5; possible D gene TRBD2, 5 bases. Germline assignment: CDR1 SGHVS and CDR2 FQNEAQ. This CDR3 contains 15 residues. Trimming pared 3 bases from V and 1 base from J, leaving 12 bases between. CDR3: CASSFTSGTQETQYF. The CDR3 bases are TGTGCCAGCAGCTTCACCTCGGGAACCCAAGAGACCCAGTACTTC.

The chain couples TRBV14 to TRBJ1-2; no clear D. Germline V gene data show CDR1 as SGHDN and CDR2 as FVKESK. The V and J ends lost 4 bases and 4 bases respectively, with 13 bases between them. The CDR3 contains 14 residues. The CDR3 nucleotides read TGTGCCAGCAGCCGGGAGCCCTGGGGCTATGGCTACACCTTC. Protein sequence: CASSREPWGYGYTF.

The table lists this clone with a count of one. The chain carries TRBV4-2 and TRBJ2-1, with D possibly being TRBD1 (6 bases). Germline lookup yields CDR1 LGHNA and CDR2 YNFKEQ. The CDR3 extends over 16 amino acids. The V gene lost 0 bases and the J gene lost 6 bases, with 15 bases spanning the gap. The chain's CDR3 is CASSQDSSSRGNEQFF. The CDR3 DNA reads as TGTGCCAGCAGCCAAGATTCCTCCTCCAGGGGCAATGAGCAGTTCTTC.

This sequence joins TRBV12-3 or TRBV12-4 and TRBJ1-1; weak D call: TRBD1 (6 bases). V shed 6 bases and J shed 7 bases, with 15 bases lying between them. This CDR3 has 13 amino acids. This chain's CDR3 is CASSLGGDFEAFF. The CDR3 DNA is TGTGCCAGCAGCCTAGGGGGGGACTTTGAAGCTTTCTTT.

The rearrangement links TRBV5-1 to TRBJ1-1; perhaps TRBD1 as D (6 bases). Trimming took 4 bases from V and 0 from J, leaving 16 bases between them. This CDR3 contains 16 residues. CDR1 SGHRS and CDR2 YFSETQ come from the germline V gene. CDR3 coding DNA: TGCGCCAGCAGCCCGCAACAGGGAACTATGAACACTGAAGCTTTCTTT. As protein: CASSPQQGTMNTEAFF.

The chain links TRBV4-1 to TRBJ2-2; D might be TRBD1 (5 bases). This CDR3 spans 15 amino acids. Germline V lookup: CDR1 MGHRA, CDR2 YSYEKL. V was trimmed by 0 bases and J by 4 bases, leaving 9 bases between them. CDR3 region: CASSQETVLTGELFF. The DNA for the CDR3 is TGCGCCAGCAGCCAAGAGACAGTCCTCACCGGGGAGCTGTTTTTT.

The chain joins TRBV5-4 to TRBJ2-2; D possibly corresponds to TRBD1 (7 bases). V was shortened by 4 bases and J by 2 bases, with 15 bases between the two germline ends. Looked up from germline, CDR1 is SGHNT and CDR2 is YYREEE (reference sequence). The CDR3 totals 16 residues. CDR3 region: CASSRAGTVNTGELFF. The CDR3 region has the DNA TGTGCCAGCAGCCGGGCGGGGACAGTAAACACCGGGGAGCTGTTTTTT.

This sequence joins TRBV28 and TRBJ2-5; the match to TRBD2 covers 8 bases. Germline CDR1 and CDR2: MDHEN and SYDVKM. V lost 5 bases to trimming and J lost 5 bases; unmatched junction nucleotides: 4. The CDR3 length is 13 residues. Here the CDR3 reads CASSGTSGETQYF. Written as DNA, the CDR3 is TGTGCCAGCAGTGGGACTAGTGGGGAGACCCAGTACTTC.

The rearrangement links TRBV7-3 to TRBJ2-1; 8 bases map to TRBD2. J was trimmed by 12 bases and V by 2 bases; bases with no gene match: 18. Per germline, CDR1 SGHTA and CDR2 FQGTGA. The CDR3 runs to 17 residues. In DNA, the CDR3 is TGTGCCAGCAGCTTAGGGAATAGCGGGAATCTAGATAACGGGCAGTTCTTC. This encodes CASSLGNSGNLDNGQFF.

CDR3 loop: CASRGGSMNTEAFF. CDR3 nucleotide sequence: TGTGCCAGCAGGGGGGGAAGCATGAACACTGAAGCTTTCTTT. The chain couples TRBV7-2 to TRBJ1-1, with D tentatively TRBD1 (5 bases). Trimming shortened V by 6 bases and J by 0 bases, and 11 bases separated the two germline ends. The germline V gene has CDR1 SGHTA and CDR2 FQGNSA. The CDR3 loop spans 14 amino acids.

The CDR3 region is CASNLRGETEAFF. The DNA of the CDR3 is TGTGCCAGCAACCTCAGAGGCGAGACTGAAGCTTTCTTT. The chain joins TRBV3-1 (or the pseudogene TRBV3-2) to TRBJ1-1; D unresolved. CDR3 size: 13 residues. V was clipped by 7 bases and J by 5 bases, with 14 bases between them. Germline assignment: CDR1 LGHDT and CDR2 YNNKEL (reference sequence).

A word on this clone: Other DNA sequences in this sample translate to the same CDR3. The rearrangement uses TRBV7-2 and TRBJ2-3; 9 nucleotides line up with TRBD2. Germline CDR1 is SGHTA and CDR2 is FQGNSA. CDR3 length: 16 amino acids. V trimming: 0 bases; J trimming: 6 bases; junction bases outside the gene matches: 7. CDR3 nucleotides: TGTGCCAGCAGCTTAGCTGGCGGGGGGGCGGGGGATACGCAGTATTTT. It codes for CASSLAGGGAGDTQYF.

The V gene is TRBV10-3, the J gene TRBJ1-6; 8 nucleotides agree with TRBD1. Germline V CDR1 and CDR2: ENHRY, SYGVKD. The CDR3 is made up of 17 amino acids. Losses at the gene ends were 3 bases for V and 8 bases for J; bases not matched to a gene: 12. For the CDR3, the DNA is TGTGCCATCAGTGACCCGAGGACAGGGTCGAACCATTCACCCCTCCACTTT. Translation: CAISDPRTGSNHSPLHF.

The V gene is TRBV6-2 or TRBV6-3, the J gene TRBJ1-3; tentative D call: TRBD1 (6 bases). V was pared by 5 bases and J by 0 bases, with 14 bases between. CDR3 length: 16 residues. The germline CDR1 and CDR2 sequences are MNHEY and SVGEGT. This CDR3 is CASSPGTTTSGNTIYF. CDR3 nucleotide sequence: TGTGCCAGCAGTCCCGGGACAACCACCTCTGGAAACACCATATATTTT.

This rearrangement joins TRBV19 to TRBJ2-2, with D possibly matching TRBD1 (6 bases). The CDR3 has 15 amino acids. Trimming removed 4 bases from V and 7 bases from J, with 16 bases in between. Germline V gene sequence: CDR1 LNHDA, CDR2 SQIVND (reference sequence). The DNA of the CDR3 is TGTGCCAGTAGTACCTTGGACAGCAAGGTCGGGGAGCTGTTTTTT. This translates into CASSTLDSKVGELFF.

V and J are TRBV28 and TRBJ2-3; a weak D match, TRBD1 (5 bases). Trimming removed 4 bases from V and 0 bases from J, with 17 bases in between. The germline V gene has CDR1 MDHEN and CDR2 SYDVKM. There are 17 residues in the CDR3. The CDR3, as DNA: TGTGCCAGCAGTTCGGTAATAGGGGCGTCTAGCACAGATACGCAGTATTTT. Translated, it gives CASSSVIGASSTDTQYF.

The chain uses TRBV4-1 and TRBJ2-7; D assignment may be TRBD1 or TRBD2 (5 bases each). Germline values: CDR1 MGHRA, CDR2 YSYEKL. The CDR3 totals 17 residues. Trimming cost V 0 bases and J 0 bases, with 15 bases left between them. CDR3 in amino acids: CASSQEGPGPSSYEQYF. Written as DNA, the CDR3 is TGCGCCAGCAGCCAAGAAGGTCCGGGACCTAGCTCCTACGAGCAGTACTTC.

The CDR3 DNA follows: TGCAGCGTTGAAGATCCTACGTCCTCTAGCACAGATACGCAGTATTTT. Its translation: CSVEDPTSSSTDTQYF. The chain couples TRBV29-1 to TRBJ2-3; D is unclear. Germline V lookup: CDR1 SQVTM, CDR2 ANQGSEA. The length of the CDR3 is 16 residues. The V end was cut by 0 bases, the J end by 0 bases, with 13 bases between.